These 13 T cell receptor beta chains originate from one sample sequenced in a study of shared clonotypes between healthy human individuals. TCRdb's table, derived via immunoSEQ multiplex PCR, lists solely in-frame clones and lacks some. The data contain 400,000 to 500,000 clones, 60% to 85% of them singletons. Sequencing used PBMCs. These receptors originate from a woman aged 40 to 50 in good health. Some clones in this sample may be carry-over from other donors' samples.

This clone showed up many times. V is TRBV27 and J is TRBJ1-2, with 8 bases fitting TRBD1. Germline V CDR1 and CDR2: MNHEY, SMNVEV (reference sequence). V gave up 6 bases and J gave up 7 bases; unmatched junction bases: 7. The CDR3 totals 13 residues. This CDR3 is CASRQGVGRGYTF. The CDR3 DNA reads TGTGCCAGCAGACAGGGGGTCGGGCGTGGCTACACCTTC.

The chain employs TRBV5-1 and TRBJ2-7, with D tentatively TRBD2 (5 bases). V lost 0 bases, J lost 3 bases, and 16 bases lay in between. Germline V CDR1 and CDR2: SGHRS, YFSETQ. This CDR3 contains 16 residues. In DNA form, the CDR3 reads TGCGCCAGCAGCTTGGCCATAACTAGAGGAAGCTACGAGCAGTACTTC. Translated, it gives CASSLAITRGSYEQYF. Drawing the rest from reference TRBV5-1 and TRBJ2-7, the complete variable domain is KAGVTQTPRYLIKTRGQQVTLSCSPISGHRSVSWYQQTPGQGLQFLFEYFSETQRNKGNFPGRFSGRQFSNSRSEMNVSTLELGDSALYLCASSLAITRGSYEQYFGPGTRLTVT.

Details on this clone: Within the sample, other DNA sequences also encode this same CDR3. This rearrangement joins TRBV19 to TRBJ1-1; 8 positions match TRBD1. Trimming took 2 bases from V and 5 from J; bases not matched to a gene: 4. CDR1 and CDR2 (germline): LNHDA, SQIVND (reference sequence). The CDR3 totals 14 residues. The CDR3 here is CASSISRGPTEAFF. CDR3 nucleotides: TGTGCCAGTAGTATAAGCAGGGGGCCGACTGAAGCTTTCTTT.

This chain connects TRBV2 to TRBJ2-3; 9 nucleotides line up with TRBD2. This CDR3 is 18 amino acids long. The germline gives CDR1 SNHLY, CDR2 FYNNEI. Unmatched junction bases numbered 12, after V lost 4 bases and J lost 1 base. CDR3 sequence reads: CASSGAGTSSYGTDTQYF. The CDR3 nucleotides read TGTGCCAGCAGTGGGGCCGGGACTAGCAGTTACGGCACAGATACGCAGTATTTT.

The chain joins TRBV6-4 to TRBJ2-1; D gene uncertain. Germline V gene lookup returns CDR1 MRHNA and CDR2 SNTAGT. The germline V and J ends were trimmed by 4 bases and 8 bases, with 15 bases remaining between them. The CDR3 is 14 residues long. This chain's CDR3 is CASSAELRSYEQFF. CDR3 nucleotides: TGTGCCAGCAGTGCCGAATTAAGGAGTTATGAGCAGTTCTTC.

This clone occurred once. The chain carries TRBV5-1 and TRBJ2-1; TRBD2 matches 7 bases. In germline, CDR1 is SGHRS, CDR2 YFSETQ. V gave up 2 bases and J gave up 5 bases; unmatched junction bases: 7. This CDR3 is built from 15 residues. CDR3 DNA: TGCGCCAGCAGCTTAGCAGCGGGATTTCACAATGAGCAGTTCTTC. Translation: CASSLAAGFHNEQFF.

V gene TRBV11-2 combines with J gene TRBJ2-3; possibly TRBD1 for D (6 bases). The CDR3 is 14 residues long. The V and J ends lost 0 bases and 4 bases respectively, with 8 bases between them. Germline-derived CDR1 and CDR2 are SGHAT and FQNNGV. CDR3 region: CASSLDRGPDTQYF. The CDR3 bases are TGTGCCAGCAGCTTAGACAGGGGTCCAGATACGCAGTATTTT.

This clone was recorded a few times. In DNA, the CDR3 is TGTGCCAGCAGTCAACCTACTACAGGGGTTGAAAAACTGTTTTTT. Its protein is CASSQPTTGVEKLFF. The V call is TRBV28, the J call TRBJ1-4, with 7 bases matching TRBD1. CDR3 length: 15 residues. CDR1 is MDHEN, CDR2 SYDVKM, per germline. The trim removed 5 bases at V and 7 bases at J, leaving 10 bases unmatched.

The rearrangement links TRBV4-1 to TRBJ2-7; 8 bases line up with TRBD1. The CDR3 extends over 16 amino acids. After removal of 0 bases from V and 1 base from J, the junction contained 5 bases not matched to a gene. CDR1 and CDR2 from the germline V gene are MGHRA and YSYEKL. CDR3 residues: CASSQDPRTGSYEQYF. For the CDR3, the DNA is TGCGCCAGCAGCCAAGATCCCCGGACAGGGTCCTACGAGCAGTACTTC.

This chain joins TRBV7-8 and TRBJ1-1; D gene ambiguous. V lost 1 base and J lost 2, with 11 bases in between. The CDR3 is made up of 15 amino acids. CDR1 and CDR2 from the germline V gene are SGHVS and FQNEAQ. The CDR3 protein is CASSLVRQINTEAFF. DNA of the CDR3: TGTGCCAGCAGCTTAGTACGCCAGATAAACACTGAAGCTTTCTTT.

In regard to this clone: Germline is not matched at one junction end, which may reflect a read error. The chain is built from TRBV7-7 and TRBJ2-5; the match to TRBD2 covers 11 bases. The CDR3 is 13 amino acids. Germline CDR1 is SSHAT and CDR2 is FNYEAQ (reference sequence). The CDR3: CASSLAGGETQYF. The CDR3 region has the DNA TGTGCTAGCAGCTTAGCGGGAGGGGAGACCCAGTACTTC.

The table lists this clone with a few counts. This specimen includes other DNA sequences encoding the same CDR3. The V call is TRBV18, the J call TRBJ2-3; the D is unclear. Deletions cut 2 bases from V and 3 bases from J, with 6 bases between. In germline, CDR1 is KGHSH, CDR2 LQKENI. The CDR3 is made up of 13 amino acids. The CDR3 DNA sequence: TGTGCCAGCTCACCAGGGCCGACAGATACGCAGTATTTT. It is translated as CASSPGPTDTQYF.

A few counts support this clone. V usage is TRBV28 and J usage is TRBJ1-5; the D gene is possibly TRBD1 (5 bases). Trimming pared 8 bases from V and 5 bases from J, leaving 16 bases between. The CDR3 covers 14 residues. CDR1 is MDHEN and CDR2 is SYDVKM in the germline V gene. The CDR3 reads CASGEPLGDQPQHF. The CDR3 DNA reads as TGTGCCAGCGGAGAACCCCTGGGGGATCAGCCCCAGCATTTT.